This passage covers 20 T cell receptor beta chains from one sample sequenced in a study of shared T cell receptors in the human thymus. Libraries were prepared by immunoSEQ multiplex PCR; TCRdb keeps only in-frame clonotypes and omits some of them. The sample has 540,000 or so clones, approximately 80% seen once. These data were also reused for a study on human thymus T cells.

Sequenced: thymocytes. The source of these receptors is a boy in the first two years of life with a congenital heart defect.

This chain joins TRBV6-5 and TRBJ1-1; 8 bases match TRBD1. There are 14 residues in the CDR3. With V trimmed by 6 bases and J by 5 bases, 8 bases remained unmatched. Germline CDR1 and CDR2: MNHEY and SVGAGI. CDR3 DNA: TGTGCCAGCAGGCCCGACAGGGGAAATACTGAAGCTTTCTTT. It is translated as CASRPDRGNTEAFF.

The rearrangement uses TRBV6-1 and TRBJ1-3; 8 nucleotides agree with TRBD1. The CDR3 spans 15 residues. The germline CDR1 and CDR2 sequences are MNHNS and SASEGT. Trimming cost V 7 bases and J 4 bases; bases outside gene matches: 9. The chain's CDR3 is CASKPTGGGGNTIYF. CDR3 DNA sequence: TGTGCCAGCAAACCAACAGGGGGAGGCGGAAACACCATATATTTT.

This rearrangement joins TRBV5-1 to TRBJ2-7, with D maybe TRBD1 (5 bases). From germline, CDR1 is SGHRS and CDR2 YFSETQ. Trimming took 3 bases from V and 0 from J, leaving 13 bases between them. The CDR3 runs to 15 residues. CDR3 coding DNA: TGCGCCAGCAGCTCCTATGTAGGGGTCTCCTACGAGCAGTACTTC. It encodes CASSSYVGVSYEQYF.

A single count supports this clone. V is TRBV28 and J is TRBJ2-7, with TRBD1 matching 9 bases. This CDR3 region has 17 residues. CDR1 is MDHEN, CDR2 SYDVKM, per germline. V lost 4 bases and J lost 0; bases outside the gene matches: 10. This CDR3 is CASSSIPGQGTSYEQYF. CDR3 sequence (DNA): TGTGCCAGCAGTTCCATCCCGGGACAGGGAACCTCCTACGAGCAGTACTTC.

This chain connects TRBV18 to TRBJ2-2, with 10 bases that match TRBD2. The V gene's germline CDR1 is KGHSH and CDR2 LQKENI. V lost 4 bases and J lost 4; bases outside the gene matches: 6. The CDR3 sequence is 16 residues long. CDR3: CASSRSGRALTGELFF. Written as DNA, the CDR3 is TGTGCCAGCTCACGAAGCGGGAGGGCCCTCACCGGGGAGCTGTTTTTT.

The V gene is TRBV29-1, the J gene TRBJ2-3, with D possibly matching TRBD2 (6 bases). The V end was cut by 0 bases, the J end by 1 base, with 11 bases between. The CDR3 is 15 residues long. From germline, CDR1 is SQVTM and CDR2 ANQGSEA. CDR3 nucleotide sequence: TGCAGCGTTGAAGAGGAGAGGGAGGGCACAGATACGCAGTATTTT. It specifies CSVEEEREGTDTQYF.

This rearrangement joins TRBV6-5 to TRBJ2-1, with TRBD2 matching over 7 bases. The junction had 4 bases not matched to a gene; V was cut back by 5 bases and J by 0 bases. Germline CDR1 MNHEY, CDR2 SVGAGI. The CDR3 has 15 residues. CDR3 sequence (DNA): TGTGCCAGCAGTGGGCGGGAGAACTCCTACAATGAGCAGTTCTTC. Its protein is CASSGRENSYNEQFF.

This clone appeared a single time. This chain joins TRBV7-9 and TRBJ1-3; 8 bases map to TRBD1. The length of the CDR3 is 16 residues. Germline V CDR1 and CDR2: SEHNR, FQNEAQ (reference sequence). J was trimmed by 4 bases and V by 5 bases; bases with no gene match: 10. CDR3 sequence (DNA): TGTGCCAGCAGCCAAAGATCAGGGGGCGACGGAAACACCATATATTTT. Protein product: CASSQRSGGDGNTIYF.

This clone has more than one count but fewer than ten. The chain combines TRBV13 with TRBJ2-7, with D possibly matching TRBD1 (6 bases). Germline V CDR1 and CDR2: PRHDT, FYEKMQ (reference sequence). V was shortened by 3 bases and J by 2 bases, with 20 bases between the two germline ends. There are 17 residues in the CDR3. CDR3 coding DNA: TGTGCCAGCAGCTTTAAGGGAACAGGGAACTGCGCCTACGAGCAGTACTTC. Translation gives CASSFKGTGNCAYEQYF.

A single count supports this clone. CDR3 nucleotides: TGTGCCAGCAGTTTATTGGACAACTCCTACGAGCAGTACTTC. Amino acid sequence: CASSLLDNSYEQYF. This chain joins TRBV28 and TRBJ2-7; tentatively, D is TRBD1 (5 bases). Germline V lookup: CDR1 MDHEN, CDR2 SYDVKM. The CDR3 consists of 14 residues. V gave up 1 base and J gave up 0 bases, with 7 bases separating them.

This clone was counted a single time. The chain links TRBV5-1 to TRBJ2-5; 11 bases fit TRBD2. CDR1 and CDR2 (germline): SGHRS, YFSETQ. The CDR3 extends over 18 amino acids. V gave up 4 bases and J gave up 5 bases; unmatched junction bases: 16. CDR3: CASSDLSGRAFTGETQYF. CDR3 nucleotides: TGCGCCAGCAGCGACCTTAGCGGGAGGGCCTTCACGGGGGAGACCCAGTACTTC.

This clone was counted a single time. J is TRBJ2-7 and V is TRBV27, with TRBD2 matching over 9 bases. Per the germline V gene, CDR1 is MNHEY and CDR2 is SMNVEV (reference sequence). J was trimmed by 2 bases and V by 0 bases; bases with no gene match: 5. The CDR3 extends over 16 amino acids. This chain's CDR3 is CASSLSWLAGPYEQYF. CDR3 nucleotide sequence: TGTGCCAGCAGTTTATCGTGGCTAGCGGGACCCTACGAGCAGTACTTC.

A single count supports this clone. This chain joins TRBV21-1 and TRBJ2-5; the table's D call, TRBD2, was not checked against the DNA. TRBV21-1 is a pseudogene segment. CDR3 length: 16 residues. The CDR3 reads CASSKARPGGVKTQYF. In nucleotides, the CDR3 is TGTGCCAGCAGCAAAGCGCGGCCGGGGGGAGTAAAGACCCAGTACTTC.

This clone was recorded once. The chain links TRBV4-3 to TRBJ2-3; the D gene is possibly TRBD2 (7 bases). Germline V gene lookup returns CDR1 LGHNA and CDR2 YSLEER. This CDR3 contains 18 residues. V was cut by 2 bases and J by 3 bases, with 21 bases left in between. The CDR3 reads CASSQSRSGTSGTDTQYF. The CDR3 nucleotides read TGCGCCAGCAGCCAAAGTCGGAGCGGGACATCGGGTACAGATACGCAGTATTTT.

The chain carries TRBV25-1 and TRBJ2-7, with D tentatively TRBD2 (5 bases). Per the germline V gene, CDR1 is MGHDK and CDR2 is SYGVNS. CDR3 length: 16 residues. Trimming stripped 5 bases from V and 3 bases from J, with 20 bases between. The CDR3 loop reads CASSPRDLFPFYEQYF. The CDR3 DNA reads as TGTGCCAGCAGTCCCCGGGATCTTTTCCCCTTCTACGAGCAGTACTTC.

The chain recombines TRBV19 with TRBJ1-2, with D uncertain. V gave up 5 bases and J gave up 4 bases, with 20 bases separating them. Germline CDR1 is LNHDA and CDR2 is SQIVND (reference sequence). CDR3 length equals 16 residues. The CDR3 is CASSSTLGGFFYGYTF. CDR3 coding DNA: TGTGCCAGTAGTTCCACCCTGGGAGGATTCTTCTATGGCTACACCTTC.

This clone was seen a single time. J is TRBJ1-1 and V is TRBV4-1; 7 nucleotides agree with TRBD1. Trimming took 2 bases from V and 6 from J; bases not matched to a gene: 3. Germline values: CDR1 MGHRA, CDR2 YSYEKL. CDR3 length equals 13 residues. CDR3 bases: TGCGCCAGCAGCCAAAACAGGGGCGCTGAAGCTTTCTTT. Protein: CASSQNRGAEAFF.

This chain connects TRBV6-5 to TRBJ2-2; tentatively, D is TRBD1 (8 bases). Germline V gene sequence: CDR1 MNHEY, CDR2 SVGAGI. Trimming cost V 8 bases and J 5 bases, with 21 bases left between them. The CDR3 totals 16 residues. The CDR3 protein is CASGSEDRGGTGELFF. The CDR3, as DNA: TGTGCCAGCGGTTCGGAAGACAGGGGAGGGACCGGGGAGCTGTTTTTT.

The V and J genes are TRBV19 and TRBJ2-4; D uncertain. Germline assignment: CDR1 LNHDA and CDR2 SQIVND (reference sequence). Trimming removed 6 bases from V and 8 bases from J, with 11 bases in between. This CDR3 has 12 amino acids. CDR3 coding DNA: TGTGCCAGTAGCCTACCTCGGGACATTCAGTACTTC. This sequence encodes CASSLPRDIQYF. Using reference TRBV19 and TRBJ2-4 for the parts outside the CDR3, the full variable domain is DGGITQSPKYLFRKEGQNVTLSCEQNLNHDAMYWYRQDPGQGLRLIYYSQIVNDFQKGDIAEGYSVSREKKESFPLTVTSAQKNPTAFYLCASSLPRDIQYFGAGTRLSVL.

The rearrangement joins TRBV11-2 to TRBJ1-2; D might be TRBD1 (5 bases). CDR1 SGHAT and CDR2 FQNNGV come from the germline V gene. The V end lost 0 bases, the J end lost 2 bases, and 7 bases lay between the germline ends. The CDR3 totals 14 residues. The CDR3 protein is CASSLDAGNYGYTF. CDR3 coding DNA: TGTGCCAGCAGCTTAGATGCAGGGAACTATGGCTACACCTTC.